This passage covers 25 T cell receptor beta chains from one sample sequenced in a study of blood T cell repertoires in COVID-19. Produced via immunoSEQ multiplex PCR; TCRdb's table is partial and in-frame only. Of about 80,000 clones detected, about four fifths appear once; the ten largest clones hold less than 20%. The source material was peripheral blood. The receptor set was obtained from a human donor in a cohort sampled during active COVID-19.

The chain joins TRBV19 to TRBJ1-5; 9 nucleotides agree with TRBD1. Unmatched junction bases numbered 5, after V lost 7 bases and J lost 4 bases. Germline lookup yields CDR1 LNHDA and CDR2 SQIVND (reference sequence). This CDR3 comprises 14 residues. CDR3 sequence: CASKSGQGNQPQHF. CDR3 sequence (DNA): TGTGCCAGTAAATCGGGACAGGGTAATCAGCCCCAGCATTTT.

The J gene is TRBJ2-1, the V gene TRBV5-1; 8 bases map to TRBD1. Looked up from germline, CDR1 is SGHRS and CDR2 is YFSETQ. The CDR3 spans 15 residues. J gave up 5 bases and V 0 bases, and 4 bases lay outside the gene matches. DNA for the CDR3: TGCGCCAGCAGCTTGGAGGACAGGGAACACAATGAGCAGTTCTTC. It yields the protein CASSLEDREHNEQFF.

This clone has more than one count but fewer than ten. This chain connects TRBV11-3 to TRBJ1-1; maybe TRBD1 (5 bases). The CDR3 sequence is 14 residues long. V shed 6 bases and J shed 0 bases, with 11 bases lying between them. The germline gives CDR1 SGHNT, CDR2 YENEEA. The CDR3 loop reads CASRSRGMNTEAFF. In DNA form, the CDR3 reads TGTGCCAGCAGGTCCCGGGGGATGAACACTGAAGCTTTCTTT.

The chain couples TRBV5-1 to TRBJ1-2; 8 positions match TRBD1. Germline trimming cut 1 base from V and 4 bases from J; bases unmatched to any gene: 6. CDR1 and CDR2 (germline): SGHRS, YFSETQ. The CDR3 loop spans 15 amino acids. CDR3 sequence reads: CASSLSDRVGYGYTF. CDR3 nucleotides: TGCGCCAGCAGCTTGTCGGACAGGGTGGGCTATGGCTACACCTTC. The whole variable domain, filled in from reference TRBV5-1 and TRBJ1-2, reads KAGVTQTPRYLIKTRGQQVTLSCSPISGHRSVSWYQQTPGQGLQFLFEYFSETQRNKGNFPGRFSGRQFSNSRSEMNVSTLELGDSALYLCASSLSDRVGYGYTFGSGTRLTVV.

About this clone: Other DNA sequences within the sample encode an identical CDR3. V and J are TRBV19 and TRBJ1-1; D remains ambiguous. The germline V gene encodes CDR1 LNHDA and CDR2 SQIVND (reference sequence). V was trimmed by 3 bases and J by 7 bases, leaving 6 bases between them. This CDR3 region has 11 residues. The CDR3 coding sequence is TGTGCCAGTAGTATCCCGAGTGAAGCTTTCTTT. Translated, it gives CASSIPSEAFF. Looking up the rest from reference TRBV19 and TRBJ1-1 gives the full variable domain: DGGITQSPKYLFRKEGQNVTLSCEQNLNHDAMYWYRQDPGQGLRLIYYSQIVNDFQKGDIAEGYSVSREKKESFPLTVTSAQKNPTAFYLCASSIPSEAFFGQGTRLTVV.

V usage is TRBV28 and J usage is TRBJ1-5; TRBD1 is a possible D gene (5 bases). Germline CDR1 and CDR2: MDHEN and SYDVKM. V dropped 3 bases and J dropped 0 bases, with 9 bases sitting between them. This CDR3 spans 15 amino acids. This chain's CDR3 is CASSLYRFSNQPQHF. For the CDR3, the DNA is TGTGCCAGCAGTTTGTACAGGTTTAGCAATCAGCCCCAGCATTTT.

V and J are TRBV6-2 or TRBV6-3 and TRBJ2-4; TRBD1 aligns across 8 bases. Germline trimming cut 5 bases from V and 5 bases from J; bases unmatched to any gene: 8. Germline assignment: CDR1 MNHEY and CDR2 SVGEGT. The CDR3 is made up of 15 amino acids. DNA for the CDR3: TGTGCCAGCAGTCGGTTCCAGGGGGCGGAAAACATTCAGTACTTC. Amino acid sequence: CASSRFQGAENIQYF.

The chain carries TRBV7-9 and TRBJ2-5, with a possible D match to TRBD1 (6 bases). The length of the CDR3 is 14 residues. From germline, CDR1 is SEHNR and CDR2 FQNEAQ (reference sequence). V was shortened by 4 bases and J by 6 bases, with 15 bases between the two germline ends. CDR3 nucleotide sequence: TGTGCCAGCAGCTGGGCGGAAACAGGGAAGACCCAGTACTTC. Translation: CASSWAETGKTQYF. Using reference TRBV7-9 and TRBJ2-5 for the parts outside the CDR3, the full variable domain is DTGVSQNPRHKITKRGQNVTFRCDPISEHNRLYWYRQTLGQGPEFLTYFQNEAQLEKSRLLSDRFSAERPKGSFSTLEIQRTEQGDSAMYLCASSWAETGKTQYFGPGTRLLVL.

This sequence joins TRBV28 and TRBJ2-7, with 11 nucleotides matching TRBD1. The germline V gene encodes CDR1 MDHEN and CDR2 SYDVKM. Trimming cost V 4 bases and J 5 bases; bases outside gene matches: 7. This CDR3 is 15 amino acids long. For the CDR3, the DNA is TGTGCCAGCAGTTCCGGGACAGGGGGGCCTGACGAGCAGTACGTC. Translated, it gives CASSSGTGGPDEQYV.

The chain recombines TRBV7-8 with TRBJ2-7; maybe TRBD1 (5 bases). V dropped 3 bases and J dropped 2 bases, with 11 bases sitting between them. The length of the CDR3 is 14 residues. Germline values: CDR1 SGHVS, CDR2 FQNEAQ. The CDR3 region is CASSLGGATYEQYF. The DNA of the CDR3 is TGTGCCAGCAGCTTGGGTGGGGCCACCTACGAGCAGTACTTC.

The chain links TRBV6-2 or TRBV6-3 to TRBJ2-3; D not resolved. The CDR3 has 15 amino acids. Germline V gives CDR1 MNHEY, CDR2 SVGEGT. V lost 3 bases, J lost 2 bases, and 12 bases lay in between. This CDR3 is CASSYEKQATDTQYF. For the CDR3, the DNA is TGTGCCAGCAGTTATGAGAAGCAAGCCACAGATACGCAGTATTTT.

This chain uses TRBV6-1 with TRBJ1-4; D uncertain. Trimming left V 2 bases short and J 8 bases short, with 9 bases between. Germline assignment: CDR1 MNHNS and CDR2 SASEGT. This CDR3 comprises 13 residues. CDR3 in DNA: TGTGCCAGCAGTGAAAGGTCGGAGGAAAAACTGTTTTTT. It codes for CASSERSEEKLFF.

V is TRBV11-3 and J is TRBJ2-5; D is possibly TRBD2 (5 bases). Between the trimmed V and J ends, which lost 0 bases and 0 bases, there was a span of 14 bases. CDR3 length: 17 amino acids. The germline CDR1 and CDR2 sequences are SGHNT and YENEEA. The CDR3 loop is CASSLDGRTLHQETQYF. CDR3 bases: TGTGCCAGCAGCTTAGATGGACGGACTCTCCACCAAGAGACCCAGTACTTC.

J is TRBJ2-1 and V is TRBV29-1; 10 bases agree with TRBD2. The V and J ends lost 3 bases and 8 bases, in that order; junction bases with no gene match: 7. Germline V lookup: CDR1 SQVTM, CDR2 ANQGSEA. This CDR3 is built from 14 residues. The CDR3 DNA follows: TGCAGCGTTGACAGCGGGAGGGCCCTAGATGAGCAGTTCTTC. Its protein is CSVDSGRALDEQFF.

The V gene is TRBV25-1, the J gene TRBJ1-6, with D maybe TRBD1 (6 bases). V lost 4 bases to trimming and J lost 6 bases, with 19 bases between them. Germline lookup yields CDR1 MGHDK and CDR2 SYGVNS. The CDR3 runs 17 residues. The CDR3 DNA reads as TGTGCCAGCAGTGCCGAATACCGGGACATAAGTAATTCACCCCTCCACTTT. Translating it yields CASSAEYRDISNSPLHF.

The CDR3 loop reads CASSLDLVVAEAGELFF. CDR3 DNA sequence: TGTGCCAGCAGCTTAGATCTTGTGGTAGCGGAAGCCGGGGAGCTGTTTTTT. This chain links TRBV11-2 with TRBJ2-2; perhaps TRBD2 as D (6 bases). The CDR3 contains 17 residues. V was clipped by 0 bases and J by 6 bases, with 17 bases between them. The germline CDR1 and CDR2 sequences are SGHAT and FQNNGV.

This chain connects TRBV5-1 to TRBJ2-3, with D unresolved. CDR1 is SGHRS, CDR2 YFSETQ, per germline. V dropped 6 bases and J dropped 8 bases, with 19 bases sitting between them. The CDR3 covers 14 residues. The CDR3 sequence is CASKQRPEGATQYF. CDR3 bases: TGCGCCAGCAAGCAGAGGCCAGAAGGAGCTACGCAGTATTTT. Supplemented by reference TRBV5-1 and TRBJ2-3, the full variable domain reads KAGVTQTPRYLIKTRGQQVTLSCSPISGHRSVSWYQQTPGQGLQFLFEYFSETQRNKGNFPGRFSGRQFSNSRSEMNVSTLELGDSALYLCASKQRPEGATQYFGPGTRLTVL.

The chain uses TRBV6-5 and TRBJ1-4; 7 nucleotides agree with TRBD1. J lost 8 bases, V lost 4 bases, and 7 bases had no gene match. CDR1 is MNHEY, CDR2 SVGAGI, per germline. The CDR3 has 14 amino acids. The CDR3 loop is CASSSTGTAEKLFF. The DNA of the CDR3 is TGTGCCAGCAGTTCCACCGGGACAGCCGAAAAACTGTTTTTT.

The V call is TRBV6-2 or TRBV6-3, the J call TRBJ2-2, with D perhaps TRBD1 (6 bases). Trimming cost V 4 bases and J 0 bases, with 9 bases left between them. The CDR3 has 15 amino acids. The germline CDR1 and CDR2 sequences are MNHEY and SVGEGT. The CDR3 nucleotides read TGTGCCAGCAGTTGGGACACCGCGAACACCGGGGAGCTGTTTTTT. This codes for CASSWDTANTGELFF.

This clone was recorded only once. The rearrangement uses TRBV27 and TRBJ1-6; 9 positions agree with TRBD1. This CDR3 contains 16 residues. Trimming cost V 4 bases and J 9 bases; bases outside gene matches: 10. From germline, CDR1 is MNHEY and CDR2 SMNVEV (reference sequence). The chain's CDR3 is CASSSWPGQGPSPLHF. The CDR3 DNA sequence: TGTGCCAGCAGTTCATGGCCGGGACAGGGCCCTTCACCCCTCCACTTT.

The chain links TRBV20-1 to TRBJ1-2; D gene ambiguous. The CDR3 covers 11 residues. V lost 5 bases and J 8 bases, leaving 12 bases between the germline ends. Per the germline V gene, CDR1 is DFQATT and CDR2 is SNEGSKA (reference sequence). CDR3 DNA: TGCAGTGCTGCTCGGACTTTAGGCTACACCTTC. Protein sequence: CSAARTLGYTF.

The V and J genes are TRBV30 and TRBJ2-2; D perhaps matches TRBD2 (5 bases). Germline V lookup: CDR1 GTSNPN, CDR2 SVGIG (reference sequence). CDR3 size: 13 residues. The ends were cut back, 4 bases at V and 6 bases at J, with 12 bases in the middle. CDR3 coding DNA: TGTGCCTGGACCCCGGGATCTGCCGGGGAGCTGTTTTTT. It is translated as CAWTPGSAGELFF.

Concerning this clone itself: A junction boundary mismatches the germline segment, possibly from a read error. The chain recombines TRBV27 with TRBJ1-1, with D possibly matching TRBD1 (5 bases). Germline V gene data show CDR1 as MNHEY and CDR2 as SMNVEV (reference sequence). This CDR3 has 12 amino acids. The CDR3: CASSGGNTEAFF. The DNA of the CDR3 is TGTGCCAGCAGTGGGGGGAACACTGAAGCCTTCTTT.

This chain uses TRBV24-1 with TRBJ2-1; 10 bases are shared with TRBD2. Germline V gene data show CDR1 as KGHDR and CDR2 as SFDVKD. The V gene end was trimmed by 1 base and the J gene end by 6 bases; junction bases not matched to a gene: 5. The CDR3 has 16 amino acids. The CDR3 here is CATSDLAGGISNEQFF. CDR3 in DNA: TGTGCCACCAGTGATTTAGCGGGGGGGATCTCCAATGAGCAGTTCTTC.

This clone was observed many times. V and J are TRBV9 and TRBJ1-2; 7 bases agree with TRBD1. With 3 bases clipped from V and 6 bases from J, the junction kept 8 bases outside the gene matches. CDR1 is SGDLS and CDR2 is YYNGEE in the germline V gene. This CDR3 has 14 amino acids. The CDR3 DNA sequence: TGTGCCAGCAGCGGGGGGGACAGCGCGAATGGCTACACCTTC. Its translation is CASSGGDSANGYTF.